Listed below are T cell receptor beta chains from one sample, sequenced in a study of lymphopenia after photon versus proton radiotherapy. Profiling relied on immunoSEQ multiplex PCR, and the TCRdb table lists in-frame clones only, not all of them. This sample yields about 26,000 clones, of which roughly four fifths are seen a single time; approximately 4% belongs to the top ten. Sequenced here: peripheral blood, sampled from a patient treated with photon-based radiotherapy. The receptors originated from a woman in her 50s with pancreatic cancer. Both conserved end residues are part of each CDR3. Fields, in order: CDR3 length, D gene, V gene, clone size, J gene, CDR3 DNA, CDR3 protein. D genes are given only for firm matches. Size is stated for part of the rows, as once, few or many counts, or as a class when the clone is expanded.

length: 17; D: TRBD2; V: TRBV29-1; size: -; J: TRBJ2-1; DNA: TGCAGCGCCCAGGGACTAGCGGGAGTTGGCTCCTACAATGAGCAGTTCTTC; CDR3: CSAQGLAGVGSYNEQFF
length: 16; D: -; V: TRBV12-1; size: -; J: TRBJ2-2; DNA: TGTGCCAGCAGCTTTTGGCCGGGCGGCAGCACCGGGGAGCTGTTTTTT; CDR3: CASSFWPGGSTGELFF
length: 14; D: TRBD1; V: TRBV7-9; size: -; J: TRBJ1-2; DNA: TGTGCCAGCAGCTTAGCTACCACAGGGGAGGGCTACACCTTC; CDR3: CASSLATTGEGYTF
length: 19; D: TRBD2; V: TRBV4-1; size: -; J: TRBJ2-1; DNA: TGCGCCAGCAGCCAAGCCTTACCTTCCGGGACTAGCGTATACAATGAGCAGTTCTTC; CDR3: CASSQALPSGTSVYNEQFF
length: 16; D: -; V: TRBV7-9; size: -; J: TRBJ1-1; DNA: TGTGCCAGCAGTCCTGCCCGGGGGTTTGAAGGCACTGAAGCTTTCTTT; CDR3: CASSPARGFEGTEAFF
length: 17; D: TRBD1; V: TRBV14; size: -; J: TRBJ2-1; DNA: TGTGCCAGCAGCCCATACAGGGGAGTAGACGGAGACAATGAGCAGTTCTTC; CDR3: CASSPYRGVDGDNEQFF
length: 15; D: TRBD2; V: TRBV11-3; size: -; J: TRBJ2-1; DNA: TGTGCCAGCAGCAATCAGAGCGGGAGAGTCAATGAGCAGTTCTTC; CDR3: CASSNQSGRVNEQFF
length: 14; D: -; V: TRBV5-1; size: -; J: TRBJ2-1; DNA: TGCGCCAGCAGCTTGGCGGGCGGAGCGGTACCCCAGTTCTTC; CDR3: CASSLAGGAVPQFF
length: 18; D: TRBD2; V: TRBV29-1; size: -; J: TRBJ2-1; DNA: TGCAGCGTTAAACGGTGGACAGGGGGGACTAGCGGGAAAATTGAGCAGTTCTTC; CDR3: CSVKRWTGGTSGKIEQFF
length: 15; D: -; V: TRBV7-2; size: -; J: TRBJ1-4; DNA: TGTGCCAGCAGCACCGACAGTGCAACTAATGAAAAACTGTTTTTT; CDR3: CASSTDSATNEKLFF
length: 13; D: TRBD1; V: TRBV29-1; size: -; J: TRBJ1-1; DNA: TGCAGCGTAGGGACAGGGATGAACACTGAAGCTTTCTTT; CDR3: CSVGTGMNTEAFF
length: 14; D: -; V: TRBV27; size: -; J: TRBJ2-7; DNA: TGTGCCAGCAGTTTTGGGGCGGACGCCTACGAGCAGTACTTC; CDR3: CASSFGADAYEQYF
length: 17; D: TRBD2; V: TRBV15; size: -; J: TRBJ2-1; DNA: TGTGCCACCAGCAGAGGTAGCGGGAGGCCCTCCTACAATGAGCAGTTCTTC; CDR3: CATSRGSGRPSYNEQFF
length: 15; D: TRBD1; V: TRBV4-3; size: few; J: TRBJ2-7; DNA: TGCGCCAGCAGCCACCGAACAGGGGTGTCCTACGAGCAGTACTTC; CDR3: CASSHRTGVSYEQYF
length: 10; D: -; V: TRBV20-1; size: -; J: TRBJ1-1; DNA: TGCAGTGCTAGTGGTGGGGAAGCTTTCTTT; CDR3: CSASGGEAFF
length: 15; D: -; V: TRBV11-2; size: -; J: TRBJ2-5; DNA: TGTGCCGGCAGCCCAGAGGGGATGTCCGGATGGACCCAGTACTTC; CDR3: CAGSPEGMSGWTQYF
length: 15; D: TRBD1; V: TRBV28; size: -; J: TRBJ1-2; DNA: TGTGCCAGCAGCCTAGCCAGGGGGCACGAGTATGGCTACACCTTC; CDR3: CASSLARGHEYGYTF
length: 15; D: TRBD2; V: TRBV10-1; size: -; J: TRBJ2-1; DNA: TGCGCCAGCAGTGAAAAGCGGGAGGCCTACAATGAGCAGTTCTTC; CDR3: CASSEKREAYNEQFF
length: 15; D: TRBD2; V: TRBV7-2; size: -; J: TRBJ2-7; DNA: TGTGCCAGCAGCTCCAGCGGGAGACAATCCTACGAGCAGTACTTC; CDR3: CASSSSGRQSYEQYF
length: 17; D: TRBD1; V: TRBV15; size: -; J: TRBJ1-2; DNA: TGTGCCACCAGCAGAGTCCCAGGACAGGGGACTAACTATGGCTACACCTTC; CDR3: CATSRVPGQGTNYGYTF
length: 13; D: -; V: TRBV29-1; size: -; J: TRBJ1-1; DNA: TGCAGCGTTGAAGACTCAAGGAGCACTGAAGCTTTCTTT; CDR3: CSVEDSRSTEAFF
length: 15; D: -; V: TRBV4-2; size: once; J: TRBJ2-3; DNA: TGTGCCAGCAGCCAACTCAGGACAGCACCAGATACGCAGTATTTT; CDR3: CASSQLRTAPDTQYF
length: 15; D: -; V: TRBV25-1; size: -; J: TRBJ2-1; DNA: TGTGCCAGCAGTGACCCCTGGCAGATAGACAATGAGCAGTTCTTC; CDR3: CASSDPWQIDNEQFF
length: 14; D: TRBD2; V: TRBV29-1; size: once; J: TRBJ2-5; DNA: TGCAGCGCCGGGACTACCTCCTTTGGGGAGACCCAGTACTTC; CDR3: CSAGTTSFGETQYF
length: 17; D: -; V: TRBV28; size: once; J: TRBJ2-1; DNA: TGTGCCAGCAGTTTGTGGATGGGCGGAGGCCTAGTGGGTGAGCAGTTCTTC; CDR3: CASSLWMGGGLVGEQFF
length: 12; D: -; V: TRBV5-5; size: -; J: TRBJ2-5; DNA: TGTGCCAGCAGCGAGACGCTAGAGACCCAGTACTTC; CDR3: CASSETLETQYF
length: 15; D: -; V: TRBV6-5; size: -; J: TRBJ1-3; DNA: TGTGCCAGCAGTTCTTCAGGGAGGTCTGGAAACACCATATATTTT; CDR3: CASSSSGRSGNTIYF
length: 14; D: -; V: TRBV16; size: -; J: TRBJ2-1; DNA: TGTGCCAGCAGCGTCCCCCCCGCCTACAATGAGCAGTTCTTC; CDR3: CASSVPPAYNEQFF
length: 11; D: -; V: TRBV27; size: -; J: TRBJ2-1; DNA: TGTGCCAGCAGTTTTGGCGATGAGCAGTTCTTC; CDR3: CASSFGDEQFF
length: 16; D: TRBD1; V: TRBV7-9; size: few; J: TRBJ2-5; DNA: TGTGCCAGCAGCAAGACAGGGGGCTTGGATGGAGAGACCCAGTACTTC; CDR3: CASSKTGGLDGETQYF
length: 14; D: -; V: TRBV6-1; size: -; J: TRBJ1-5; DNA: TGTGCCAGCAGCCCCGCCCGGGGGAATCAGCCCCAGCATTTT; CDR3: CASSPARGNQPQHF
length: 22; D: TRBD2; V: TRBV13; size: -; J: TRBJ2-3; DNA: TGTGCCAGCAGCTTAGGCCTAAGGACGGCGCTAGCGGGAGGTCCCGACACAGATACGCAGTATTTT; CDR3: CASSLGLRTALAGGPDTDTQYF
length: 15; D: -; V: TRBV6-6; size: -; J: TRBJ1-3; DNA: TGTGCCAGCAGTTTGAGCGGGACCTCTGGAAACACCATATATTTT; CDR3: CASSLSGTSGNTIYF
length: 16; D: -; V: TRBV28; size: once; J: TRBJ1-6; DNA: TGTGCCAGCAGCCCGCCCCGACAGAAAGGAAATTCACCCCTCCACTTT; CDR3: CASSPPRQKGNSPLHF
length: 15; D: -; V: TRBV5-6; size: few; J: TRBJ2-7; DNA: TGTGCCAGCAGCCCCCCGGCTGGCCTTGGGGGCGAGCAGTACTTC; CDR3: CASSPPAGLGGEQYF
length: 17; D: TRBD1; V: TRBV7-9; size: -; J: TRBJ2-3; DNA: TGTGCCAGCAGCTTAGTCGGACAGGGACCTCGCACAGATACGCAGTATTTT; CDR3: CASSLVGQGPRTDTQYF
length: 14; D: TRBD2; V: TRBV7-2; size: -; J: TRBJ2-3; DNA: TGTGCCAGCAGCTTAGGGCTAGCGGCAGATACGCAGTATTTT; CDR3: CASSLGLAADTQYF
length: 16; D: -; V: TRBV29-1; size: medium-sized; J: TRBJ2-7; DNA: TGCAGCGTTGAAGATGAGGGGGGGCTCCCGGGGAACGAGCAGTACTTC; CDR3: CSVEDEGGLPGNEQYF
length: 10; D: -; V: TRBV29-1; size: -; J: TRBJ1-4; DNA: TGCAGCGTTGAAAAGGGTAAACTGTTTTTT; CDR3: CSVEKGKLFF
length: 15; D: -; V: TRBV6-1; size: once; J: TRBJ1-4; DNA: TGTGCCAGCAGAGCAACAGGGAAGGGTGGTGAAAAACTGTTTTTT; CDR3: CASRATGKGGEKLFF
length: 17; D: -; V: TRBV7-8; size: -; J: TRBJ1-1; DNA: TGTGCCAGCAGCTTGCGGGGCGCGACAATTGAGAACACTGAAGCTTTCTTT; CDR3: CASSLRGATIENTEAFF
length: 17; D: -; V: TRBV4-3; size: -; J: TRBJ2-7; DNA: TGCGCCAGCAGCCAAGATAAAGGGGTTGGCAGTCGGGACGAGCAGTACTTC; CDR3: CASSQDKGVGSRDEQYF
length: 14; D: TRBD1; V: TRBV19; size: -; J: TRBJ2-1; DNA: TGTGCCAGTACCCCGACAGGGACCTACAATGAGCAGTTCTTC; CDR3: CASTPTGTYNEQFF
length: 16; D: TRBD1; V: TRBV18; size: -; J: TRBJ2-5; DNA: TGTGCCAGCTCCCGGGACAGGGGGGCGGACCAAGAGACCCAGTACTTC; CDR3: CASSRDRGADQETQYF
length: 15; D: -; V: TRBV11-2; size: -; J: TRBJ2-5; DNA: TGTGCCAGCAGCTTAATCCAACTAGAAAGTGAGACCCAGTACTTC; CDR3: CASSLIQLESETQYF
length: 14; D: TRBD1; V: TRBV29-1; size: -; J: TRBJ2-2; DNA: TGCAGCGTCCGGGGACAGGGGGACACCGGGGAGCTGTTTTTT; CDR3: CSVRGQGDTGELFF
length: 12; D: -; V: TRBV6-1; size: -; J: TRBJ2-7; DNA: TGTGCCAGCTCGGGAGCGTCCCACGAGCAGTACTTC; CDR3: CASSGASHEQYF
length: 14; D: TRBD1; V: TRBV7-2; size: -; J: TRBJ1-5; DNA: TGTGCCAGCAGCCGGGACAGGGGCAATCAGCCCCAGCATTTT; CDR3: CASSRDRGNQPQHF
length: 15; D: -; V: TRBV19; size: -; J: TRBJ1-5; DNA: TGTGCCAGTAGTAACCCGGACGTCGGCAATCAGCCCCAGCATTTT; CDR3: CASSNPDVGNQPQHF
length: 11; D: -; V: TRBV20-1; size: -; J: TRBJ2-3; DNA: TGCAGTGCTTTACTAGCAGATACGCAGTATTTT; CDR3: CSALLADTQYF
length: 17; D: -; V: TRBV18; size: -; J: TRBJ2-3; DNA: TGTGCCAGCTCAAACGCACAGGGAGCCCCTAGCACAGATACGCAGTATTTT; CDR3: CASSNAQGAPSTDTQYF
length: 15; D: TRBD2; V: TRBV6-6; size: -; J: TRBJ2-1; DNA: TGTGCCAGCAGAGCTGGCGGGAGCTCCTACAATGAGCAGTTCTTC; CDR3: CASRAGGSSYNEQFF
length: 16; D: -; V: TRBV7-9; size: few; J: TRBJ2-5; DNA: TGTGCCAGCAGCTTAAGCGAACAGGGCGTCCAGGAGACCCAGTACTTC; CDR3: CASSLSEQGVQETQYF
length: 16; D: -; V: TRBV4-3; size: -; J: TRBJ1-1; DNA: TGCGCCAGCAGCCAAGACCGGGCAGTAGTCAACACTGAAGCTTTCTTT; CDR3: CASSQDRAVVNTEAFF
length: 14; D: TRBD1; V: TRBV4-1; size: -; J: TRBJ1-2; DNA: TGCGCCAGCAGGGAGACAGGGGGCATGGAGGGCTACACCTTC; CDR3: CASRETGGMEGYTF